These 30 T cell receptor beta chains came from one sample sequenced in a study of blood T cell repertoires in COVID-19. The method was immunoSEQ multiplex PCR; TCRdb's version includes in-frame clones alone and lacks a portion of them. This sample yields around 120,000 clones, of which less than 80% are seen a single time; about 2.3% belongs to the top ten. The sequenced sample was peripheral blood. The receptor set was obtained from a man between 45 and 60 years old with acute or convalescent COVID-19.

The J gene is TRBJ2-1, the V gene TRBV5-6, with 8 bases that match TRBD2. CDR3 size: 16 residues. V shed 2 bases and J 7 bases; nucleotides not matched to a gene: 11. CDR1 SGHDT and CDR2 YYEEEE come from the germline V gene. CDR3 region: CASSFSSGGPRNEQFF. CDR3 nucleotides: TGTGCCAGCAGCTTTTCGAGCGGGGGCCCTCGAAATGAGCAGTTCTTC.

The V and J genes are TRBV10-2 and TRBJ2-2; 10 nucleotides agree with TRBD2. The CDR3 consists of 17 residues. Germline CDR1 reads WSHSY; CDR2 reads SAAADI. The ends lost 7 bases at V and 4 bases at J; junction bases unmatched: 12. CDR3 amino acids: CASKPLRLAGVTGELFF. The CDR3 DNA follows: TGCGCCAGCAAGCCCTTGAGGCTAGCGGGAGTCACCGGGGAGCTGTTTTTT.

This clone was seen more than once but under ten times. The rearrangement uses TRBV11-2 and TRBJ2-1; D perhaps matches TRBD2 (5 bases). The length of the CDR3 is 13 residues. Germline assignment: CDR1 SGHAT and CDR2 FQNNGV. V gave up 3 bases and J gave up 6 bases, with 9 bases separating them. The CDR3 sequence is CASSLNSVNEQFF. The DNA for the CDR3 is TGTGCCAGCAGCTTGAATAGCGTCAATGAGCAGTTCTTC.

V and J are TRBV10-2 and TRBJ2-7; 8 nucleotides line up with TRBD2. There are 14 residues in the CDR3. Losses at the gene ends were 6 bases for V and 7 bases for J; bases not matched to a gene: 11. Germline assignment: CDR1 WSHSY and CDR2 SAAADI. CDR3 bases: TGCGCCAGCAGGGGTGGAGCGGGAGAGGGAGAGCAGTACTTC. It yields the protein CASRGGAGEGEQYF.

This clone was picked up a small number of times. The gene calls are TRBV27 and TRBJ1-1; D ambiguous. Per germline, CDR1 MNHEY and CDR2 SMNVEV (reference sequence). V lost 4 bases to trimming and J lost 3 bases, with 9 bases between them. The CDR3 runs to 13 residues. The CDR3 region has the DNA TGTGCCAGCAGTTCCCTCGTTGACACTGAAGCTTTCTTT. Protein product: CASSSLVDTEAFF.

The chain is built from TRBV7-2 and TRBJ2-2; D remains ambiguous. Germline CDR1 reads SGHTA; CDR2 reads FQGNSA. This CDR3 comprises 16 residues. The V end was cut by 0 bases, the J end by 1 base, with 9 bases between. In nucleotides, the CDR3 is TGTGCCAGCAGCTTAGCTGGCGGATTGAACACCGGGGAGCTGTTTTTT. This translates into CASSLAGGLNTGELFF. Combining the CDR3 with reference TRBV7-2 and TRBJ2-2 gives the whole variable domain GAGVSQSPSNKVTEKGKDVELRCDPISGHTALYWYRQSLGQGLEFLIYFQGNSAPDKSGLPSDRFSAERTGGSVSTLTIQRTQQEDSAVYLCASSLAGGLNTGELFFGEGSRLTVL.

This clone was seen a handful of times. The chain has TRBV4-1 and TRBJ2-7, with TRBD2 matching over 12 bases. V shed 4 bases and J 5 bases; nucleotides not matched to a gene: 6. The CDR3 is 15 amino acids. Germline V gene data show CDR1 as MGHRA and CDR2 as YSYEKL. The CDR3 loop reads CASSPGLAGLNEQYF. CDR3 nucleotide sequence: TGCGCCAGCAGCCCCGGACTAGCGGGACTCAACGAGCAGTACTTC.

The J gene is TRBJ1-2, the V gene TRBV29-1; maybe TRBD1 (5 bases). Trimming removed 3 bases at V and 4 bases at J, with 15 bases between. Germline V lookup: CDR1 SQVTM, CDR2 ANQGSEA. The CDR3 runs 14 residues. The CDR3 sequence: CSVEAAGPAYGYTF. The CDR3 DNA follows: TGCAGCGTTGAGGCGGCAGGGCCTGCCTATGGCTACACCTTC.

This clone was picked up one time. The CDR3 coding sequence is TGCGCCAGCAGCCAAGGTCGGACAGGGAGTCACACCATATATTTT. It translates to CASSQGRTGSHTIYF. The gene calls are TRBV4-1 and TRBJ1-3; 8 bases match TRBD1. The CDR3 has 15 amino acids. Per the germline V gene, CDR1 is MGHRA and CDR2 is YSYEKL. V gave up 1 base and J gave up 8 bases; unmatched junction bases: 7.

The V and J genes are TRBV7-9 and TRBJ1-3; D is perhaps TRBD1 (5 bases). The CDR3 sequence is 17 residues long. Trimming pared 5 bases from V and 4 bases from J, leaving 21 bases between. Germline assignment: CDR1 SEHNR and CDR2 FQNEAQ (reference sequence). The CDR3 is CASSPRGAGDLGNTIYF. CDR3 nucleotide sequence: TGTGCCAGCAGCCCCCGTGGGGCAGGCGATCTCGGAAACACCATATATTTT.

In its sample, this clone was seen a few times. CDR3 in DNA: TGCGCCAGCAGCCAAGATCCGGCTAGCGGGGGGGCCTACGAGCAGTACTTC. It translates to CASSQDPASGGAYEQYF. This chain connects TRBV4-1 to TRBJ2-7; TRBD2 matches at 12 bases. The CDR3 length is 17 residues. Germline V gene data show CDR1 as MGHRA and CDR2 as YSYEKL. V lost 0 bases, J lost 2 bases, and 5 bases stayed unmatched.

V and J are TRBV9 and TRBJ2-3, with TRBD2 matching 7 bases. V was pared by 0 bases and J by 8 bases, with 6 bases of the junction left unmatched. This CDR3 contains 14 residues. The germline gives CDR1 SGDLS, CDR2 YYNGEE. CDR3: CASSVGTSDGTQYF. CDR3 bases: TGTGCCAGCAGCGTAGGAACTAGCGATGGTACGCAGTATTTT.

The chain is built from TRBV6-5 and TRBJ1-5; TRBD1 matches at 7 bases. The CDR3 totals 14 residues. V trimming: 6 bases; J trimming: 3 bases; junction bases outside the gene matches: 5. Germline CDR1 and CDR2: MNHEY and SVGAGI. The CDR3 sequence is CASSQGQDNQPQHF. The DNA for the CDR3 is TGTGCCAGCAGCCAAGGACAGGACAATCAGCCCCAGCATTTT.

V is TRBV20-1 and J is TRBJ1-2; D not certain. V was cut by 5 bases and J by 8 bases, with 12 bases left in between. The CDR3 length is 11 residues. Germline V lookup: CDR1 DFQATT, CDR2 SNEGSKA (reference sequence). Here the CDR3 reads CSAFPGSGYTF. CDR3 nucleotides: TGCAGTGCTTTCCCAGGATCCGGCTACACCTTC.

Only one count was recorded for this clone. This chain joins TRBV3-1 (or the pseudogene TRBV3-2) and TRBJ2-5; the match to TRBD2 covers 11 bases. This CDR3 spans 17 amino acids. V trimming: 4 bases; J trimming: 5 bases; junction bases outside the gene matches: 12. The germline V gene encodes CDR1 LGHDT and CDR2 YNNKEL (reference sequence). CDR3 in DNA: TGTGCCAGCAGCCCCCTTCAAGGTAGCGGGGGGGCGGAGACCCAGTACTTC. This gives the protein CASSPLQGSGGAETQYF.

The rearrangement links TRBV11-2 to TRBJ2-1; a possible D gene is TRBD1 (5 bases). Germline CDR1 is SGHAT and CDR2 is FQNNGV. With 1 base removed from V and 0 bases from J, the gap between germline ends came to 7 bases. The CDR3 is 15 amino acids. In DNA form, the CDR3 reads TGTGCCAGCAGCTTAGCTAGGGGCTCCTACAATGAGCAGTTCTTC. Amino acid sequence: CASSLARGSYNEQFF.

This clone was observed a handful of times. CDR3 sequence (DNA): TGCGCCAGCAGCCGACCGACAGGGTTCGCCACAGATACGCAGTATTTT. Translation: CASSRPTGFATDTQYF. V gene TRBV5-1 combines with J gene TRBJ2-3; 7 bases agree with TRBD1. The J segment lost 2 bases and the V segment lost 4 bases, leaving 10 bases of the junction unmatched. The germline CDR1 and CDR2 sequences are SGHRS and YFSETQ. The CDR3 consists of 16 residues.

The rearrangement links TRBV10-1 to TRBJ1-2; TRBD1 might be the D (6 bases). Germline V CDR1 and CDR2: WNHNN, SYGVQD (reference sequence). Trimming stripped 3 bases from V and 7 bases from J, with 18 bases between. This CDR3 region has 15 residues. The DNA for the CDR3 is TGCGCCAGCAGTGACCCCTCGAGGGGGTTCTTTGGCTACACCTTC. Protein product: CASSDPSRGFFGYTF.

The V gene is TRBV7-9, the J gene TRBJ2-4, with 8 bases fitting TRBD1. Germline loops: CDR1 SEHNR, CDR2 FQNEAQ (reference sequence). This CDR3 region has 17 residues. After removal of 3 bases from V and 0 bases from J, the junction contained 7 bases not matched to a gene. The CDR3 is CASSLVTGVLAKNIQYF. As DNA, the CDR3 is TGTGCCAGCAGCTTGGTGACAGGGGTATTAGCCAAAAACATTCAGTACTTC.

The chain employs TRBV6-2 or TRBV6-3 and TRBJ1-2; unclear D gene. Trimming took off 2 bases at V and 4 bases at J, with 5 bases between the two ends. Germline values: CDR1 MNHEY, CDR2 SVGEGT. This CDR3 is built from 12 residues. CDR3 sequence reads: CASSYRGYGYTF. CDR3 nucleotide sequence: TGTGCCAGCAGTTACCGGGGCTATGGCTACACCTTC.

The rearrangement links TRBV11-2 to TRBJ2-1; maybe TRBD1 (5 bases). Germline V gene lookup returns CDR1 SGHAT and CDR2 FQNNGV. This CDR3 contains 16 residues. Trimming stripped 1 base from V and 1 base from J, with 11 bases between. The CDR3 DNA sequence: TGTGCCAGCAGCTTAGGTGGGGCGCTTTCCTACAATGAGCAGTTCTTC. Translating gives CASSLGGALSYNEQFF.

The chain has TRBV24-1 and TRBJ2-5, with a tentative D call TRBD2 (5 bases). The V gene lost 10 bases and the J gene lost 1 base, with 15 bases spanning the gap. Per the germline V gene, CDR1 is KGHDR and CDR2 is SFDVKD. The CDR3 sequence is 14 residues long. This CDR3 reads CATIWRGIQETQYF. The CDR3 DNA follows: TGTGCCACTATCTGGAGAGGGATCCAAGAGACCCAGTACTTC.

The V gene is TRBV27, the J gene TRBJ1-1, with a possible D match to TRBD1 (6 bases). The CDR3 is 15 amino acids. The germline gives CDR1 MNHEY, CDR2 SMNVEV (reference sequence). The V end was cut by 3 bases, the J end by 2 bases, with 13 bases between. As DNA, the CDR3 is TGTGCCAGCAGTTTGTTTAGGGGGGGCAACACTGAAGCTTTCTTT. The encoded protein is CASSLFRGGNTEAFF.

The table lists this clone with a few counts. The genes are TRBV6-5 and TRBJ2-3; D is unclear. Germline CDR1 MNHEY, CDR2 SVGAGI. The germline V and J ends were trimmed by 4 bases and 2 bases, with 13 bases remaining between them. CDR3 length: 15 residues. This CDR3 is CASSSGAADTDTQYF. The CDR3 nucleotides read TGTGCCAGCAGTTCCGGAGCCGCGGACACAGATACGCAGTATTTT.

This clone appeared a few times. The chain employs TRBV7-2 and TRBJ2-7, with 9 bases identical to TRBD2. V shed 2 bases and J 3 bases; nucleotides not matched to a gene: 2. Germline assignment: CDR1 SGHTA and CDR2 FQGNSA. The CDR3 runs to 14 residues. CDR3 region: CASSLLAGFYEQYF. DNA of the CDR3: TGTGCCAGCAGCTTACTAGCGGGATTCTACGAGCAGTACTTC.

This CDR3 reads CATSPHRTGSGNTIYF. The CDR3 DNA reads TGTGCCACCAGCCCCCATAGGACAGGGTCTGGAAACACCATATATTTT. The J gene is TRBJ1-3, the V gene TRBV15; 8 nucleotides align to TRBD1. Germline loops: CDR1 LNHNV, CDR2 YYDKDF (reference sequence). The CDR3 is 16 amino acids. Unmatched junction bases numbered 7, after V lost 5 bases and J lost 1 base.

V usage is TRBV4-1 and J usage is TRBJ1-3; 9 nucleotides match TRBD1. The CDR3 contains 17 residues. CDR1 is MGHRA and CDR2 is YSYEKL in the germline V gene. V lost 1 base, J lost 4 bases, and 8 bases stayed unmatched. The CDR3 region has the DNA TGCGCCAGCAGCCAAGTTAGCACACAGGGGGCGGGAAACACCATATATTTT. Translating gives CASSQVSTQGAGNTIYF.

This chain uses TRBV5-1 with TRBJ2-7, with 10 bases aligning to TRBD1. The CDR3 loop spans 15 amino acids. The germline V gene has CDR1 SGHRS and CDR2 YFSETQ. V shed 2 bases and J 5 bases; nucleotides not matched to a gene: 7. The DNA for the CDR3 is TGCGCCAGCAGCTTCGGGGACAGGGGTATCCACGAGCAGTACTTC. Its translation is CASSFGDRGIHEQYF. The variable domain in full, with the rest retrieved from reference TRBV5-1 and TRBJ2-7, is KAGVTQTPRYLIKTRGQQVTLSCSPISGHRSVSWYQQTPGQGLQFLFEYFSETQRNKGNFPGRFSGRQFSNSRSEMNVSTLELGDSALYLCASSFGDRGIHEQYFGPGTRLTVT.

This clone was seen only a few times. The genes are TRBV6-6 and TRBJ1-2; 7 nucleotides align to TRBD1. This CDR3 region has 12 residues. V gave up 10 bases and J gave up 3 bases; unmatched junction bases: 5. CDR1 is MNHNY, CDR2 SVGAGI, per germline (reference sequence). CDR3 bases: TGTGCCACCCTAGGGACAGACTATGGCTACACCTTC. The encoded protein is CATLGTDYGYTF.

The V call is TRBV6-4, the J call TRBJ2-1; 9 bases fit TRBD2. The germline CDR1 and CDR2 sequences are MRHNA and SNTAGT. After removal of 3 bases from V and 4 bases from J, the junction contained 4 bases not matched to a gene. The CDR3 loop spans 15 amino acids. The CDR3 region is CASSEELAGYNEQFF. DNA of the CDR3: TGTGCCAGCAGTGAGGAGCTAGCGGGGTACAATGAGCAGTTCTTC.